The clone carrying this TCR beta chain was seen a handful of times. Participant-given clinical history determined each cohort assignment. Original analysis: Estimation of nucleated cell counts relied on the amplification of reference gene primers. TCRdb keeps only in-frame clones here, not all; method: immunoSEQ multiplex PCR. For V, J and clone size, that table is used; D and trimming come from the DNA. The data show around 360,000 clones, with roughly nine tenths seen just once and approximately 3% held by the top ten. This sample is part of a study of blood T cell repertoires in COVID-19. The sequence was obtained from a woman in her twenties or thirties who had recovered from COVID-19. Input material: PBMCs or T cells enriched from blood (not recorded which).

CDR3 protein: CASSQAGGDTEAFF. The CDR3 DNA is TGTGCCAGCAGCCAAGCGGGGGGAGACACTGAAGCTTTCTTT. V gene TRBV4-2 combines with J gene TRBJ1-1; D possibly corresponds to TRBD1 (5 bases). Trimming pared 1 base from V and 3 bases from J, leaving 9 bases between. The germline V gene has CDR1 LGHNA and CDR2 YNFKEQ. CDR3 length: 14 amino acids.